One and the same sample provided the 21 T cell receptor beta chains below, sequenced in a study of T cells in Graves' hyperthyroidism and ophthalmopathy. From RNA transcripts, TCR beta CDR3 regions were amplified. First-round RT-PCR of the TCR CDR3 relied on the HTBI primer set. TCRdb ran MiXCR on the multiplex PCR reads and lists one entry per CDR3 protein. The sample records around 340,000 distinct CDR3 sequences, approximately 15% being singletons. Sequences were obtained from blood. Source of these receptors: a man aged 25-40 years with Graves' hyperthyroidism.

The V call is TRBV7-9, the J call TRBJ1-6; possible D gene TRBD1, 6 bases. Trimming took off 10 bases at V and 1 base at J, with 14 bases between the two ends. Germline CDR1 SEHNR, CDR2 FQNEAQ (reference sequence). The CDR3 is 15 residues long. The CDR3 spells CATRGGVSYNSPLHF. The DNA for the CDR3 is TGTGCCACCAGAGGGGGAGTATCCTATAATTCACCCCTCCACTTT.

This clonotype was seen a few times. The chain employs TRBV18 and TRBJ2-7; D gene uncertain. The CDR3 spans 15 residues. V was clipped by 2 bases and J by 3 bases, with 14 bases between them. CDR1 and CDR2 from the germline V gene are KGHSH and LQKENI. CDR3 DNA: TGTGCCAGCTCACCAAGGACGGCCCCCGGCTACGAGCAGTACTTC. Its translation: CASSPRTAPGYEQYF.

This clonotype was seen only a few times. The chain couples TRBV5-1 to TRBJ2-1; D may match TRBD1 or TRBD2 (5 bases each). Between the trimmed V and J ends, which lost 4 bases and 0 bases, there was a span of 11 bases. CDR3 size: 15 residues. CDR1 and CDR2 from the germline V gene are SGHRS and YFSETQ. The CDR3: CASSTGRSSYNEQFF. The CDR3 DNA follows: TGCGCCAGCAGCACGGGGCGAAGCTCCTACAATGAGCAGTTCTTC.

This clonotype came up many times. The CDR3: CASRAGQGSGPQHF. CDR3 DNA: TGTGCCAGCAGGGCCGGACAAGGTAGCGGCCCCCAGCATTTT. V gene TRBV12-3 or TRBV12-4 combines with J gene TRBJ1-5; D might be TRBD1 (5 bases). The CDR3 is made up of 14 amino acids. V lost 6 bases, J lost 10 bases, and 19 bases lay in between.

The CDR3 loop is CSVADAYSYNEQFF. The CDR3 DNA reads TGCAGCGTCGCGGACGCTTACTCCTACAATGAGCAGTTCTTC. This chain joins TRBV29-1 and TRBJ2-1; D uncertain. Germline CDR1 and CDR2: SQVTM and ANQGSEA. The V and J ends lost 6 bases and 0 bases respectively, with 12 bases between them. This CDR3 has 14 residues.

This clonotype was seen repeatedly, ten times or more. The chain couples TRBV28 to TRBJ2-7; no clear D. This CDR3 comprises 14 residues. Per the germline V gene, CDR1 is MDHEN and CDR2 is SYDVKM. V lost 5 bases to trimming and J lost 2 bases, with 13 bases between them. The CDR3 region is CASSPWTVTYEQYF. In DNA, the CDR3 is TGTGCCAGCAGTCCCTGGACGGTTACCTACGAGCAGTACTTC. The full variable domain, completed using reference TRBV28 and TRBJ2-7, is DVKVTQSSRYLVKRTGEKVFLECVQDMDHENMFWYRQDPGLGLRLIYFSYDVKMKEKGDIPEGYSVSREKKERFSLILESASTNQTSMYLCASSPWTVTYEQYFGPGTRLTVT.

This clonotype was seen many times. V is TRBV7-9 and J is TRBJ2-1; no definite D call. Germline V CDR1 and CDR2: SEHNR, FQNEAQ (reference sequence). The CDR3 has 13 amino acids. V lost 0 bases and J lost 13, with 13 bases in between. The CDR3 loop reads CASSLAPTPPQFF. As DNA, the CDR3 is TGTGCCAGCAGCTTAGCCCCAACCCCACCTCAGTTCTTC.

This clonotype appeared a few times. The chain employs TRBV6-1 and TRBJ2-5; unclear D gene. V was cut by 4 bases and J by 3 bases, with 15 bases left in between. Germline CDR1 is MNHNS and CDR2 is SASEGT. The CDR3 consists of 15 residues. CDR3 protein: CASSVGSFREETQYF. The CDR3 DNA reads as TGTGCCAGCAGTGTTGGCAGTTTTAGGGAAGAGACCCAGTACTTC.

This clonotype showed up many times. The V gene is TRBV7-2, the J gene TRBJ2-2; 9 nucleotides match TRBD2. The CDR3 runs to 17 residues. Germline CDR1 is SGHTA and CDR2 is FQGNSA. The junction had 4 bases not matched to a gene; V was cut back by 2 bases and J by 0 bases. The CDR3 here is CASSLPTSGANTGELFF. CDR3 bases: TGTGCCAGCAGCTTACCGACTAGCGGCGCGAACACCGGGGAGCTGTTTTTT.

This clonotype was found many times. The V call is TRBV13, the J call TRBJ1-1; D not certain. Germline V CDR1 and CDR2: PRHDT, FYEKMQ (reference sequence). The CDR3 extends over 13 amino acids. V lost 2 bases, J lost 7 bases, and 11 bases lay in between. CDR3 residues: CASSLKVEDEAFF. In DNA, the CDR3 is TGTGCCAGCAGCTTAAAGGTGGAGGATGAAGCTTTCTTT.

V gene TRBV20-1 combines with J gene TRBJ2-7; 7 bases line up with TRBD1. Germline V gene lookup returns CDR1 DFQATT and CDR2 SNEGSKA (reference sequence). The CDR3 contains 15 residues. V lost 1 base, J lost 3 bases, and 9 bases stayed unmatched. CDR3 loop: CSARAAGQVNYEQYF. The CDR3 nucleotides are TGCAGTGCTAGAGCCGCAGGACAGGTGAACTACGAGCAGTACTTC.

This rearrangement joins TRBV7-2 to TRBJ1-3; the D is unclear. V was clipped by 1 base and J by 5 bases, with 9 bases between them. Germline V gene sequence: CDR1 SGHTA, CDR2 FQGNSA. The CDR3 spans 14 residues. The DNA of the CDR3 is TGTGCCAGCAGCTTAGACGCGGGGAGAAACACCATATATTTT. Residues: CASSLDAGRNTIYF.

With regard to this clonotype: One base away lies a much larger clone, so this may be a sequencing read error. The chain has TRBV2 and TRBJ1-6; D not certain. This CDR3 is 14 amino acids long. Germline V gene lookup returns CDR1 SNHLY and CDR2 FYNNEI. DNA for the CDR3: TGTGCCAGCAGCCTCGAACGGTCTAATTCACCCCCCCACTTT. Its protein is CASSLERSNSPPHF.

This clonotype was observed a few times. The gene calls are TRBV5-1 and TRBJ2-1; 8 nucleotides match TRBD1. J was trimmed by 10 bases and V by 5 bases; bases with no gene match: 14. Germline CDR1 is SGHRS and CDR2 is YFSETQ. The CDR3 has 15 amino acids. In DNA, the CDR3 is TGCGCCAGCAGTACCGGGACAGGAGTTTTGAGAGAGCAGTTCTTC. Protein sequence: CASSTGTGVLREQFF. The full variable domain, completed using reference TRBV5-1 and TRBJ2-1, is KAGVTQTPRYLIKTRGQQVTLSCSPISGHRSVSWYQQTPGQGLQFLFEYFSETQRNKGNFPGRFSGRQFSNSRSEMNVSTLELGDSALYLCASSTGTGVLREQFFGPGTRLTVL.

This clonotype was recorded only once. The CDR3, as DNA: TGTGCCAGCAGCACTGACAGCTCCTATAATTCACCCCTCCACTTT. Its protein is CASSTDSSYNSPLHF. This chain connects TRBV5-4 to TRBJ1-6; TRBD1 might be the D (5 bases). CDR1 is SGHNT, CDR2 YYREEE, per germline (reference sequence). The CDR3 is 15 amino acids. V shed 4 bases and J shed 0 bases, with 8 bases lying between them.

This chain joins TRBV5-1 and TRBJ2-1, with D perhaps matching TRBD1 (5 bases). V lost 0 bases to trimming and J lost 7 bases, with 11 bases between them. CDR3 length: 14 amino acids. The germline CDR1 and CDR2 sequences are SGHRS and YFSETQ. The CDR3 nucleotides read TGCGCCAGCAGCTTGGTCAGGGTTGGGAATGAGCAGTTCTTC. Translation: CASSLVRVGNEQFF.

This clonotype was found a few times. A read error is likely, as this CDR3 ends without the conserved phenylalanine or tryptophan. V is TRBV12-3 or TRBV12-4 and J is TRBJ2-1, with 13 nucleotides matching TRBD2. The CDR3 totals 15 residues. V lost 8 bases and J lost 3; bases outside the gene matches: 4. DNA for the CDR3: TGTGCCAGCGGTACTAGCGGGAGGGGCTACAATGAGCAGTTCCTC. It codes for CASGTSGRGYNEQFL.

This clonotype was recorded at least ten times. V gene TRBV6-4 combines with J gene TRBJ1-5; D unresolved. Deletions cut 0 bases from V and 4 bases from J, with 10 bases between. The CDR3 contains 15 residues. The germline CDR1 and CDR2 sequences are MRHNA and SNTAGT. The chain's CDR3 is CASSDSKGKNQPQHF. CDR3 sequence (DNA): TGTGCCAGCAGTGACTCGAAGGGAAAGAATCAGCCCCAGCATTTT.

This clonotype has ten or more counts. The J gene is TRBJ2-7, the V gene TRBV28; 10 bases are shared with TRBD2. With 6 bases clipped from V and 3 bases from J, the junction kept 11 bases outside the gene matches. The CDR3 runs 16 residues. The germline V gene encodes CDR1 MDHEN and CDR2 SYDVKM. The CDR3 coding sequence is TGTGCCAGCAGGGGGTCAGGACTAGCGGACTACTACGAGCAGTACTTC. This codes for CASRGSGLADYYEQYF.

This clonotype was detected ten times or more. This chain uses TRBV7-8 with TRBJ1-1; TRBD1 is a possible D gene (5 bases). Between the trimmed V and J ends, which lost 5 bases and 7 bases, there was a span of 23 bases. The CDR3 is 16 amino acids. The germline CDR1 and CDR2 sequences are SGHVS and FQNEAQ. The DNA for the CDR3 is TGTGCCAGCAGCGAGCAAGCCAGACTCCTCGGGGGTGAAGCTTTCTTT. This encodes CASSEQARLLGGEAFF.

On this clonotype: At one of its ends the junction is not consistent with the germline gene, which may arise from a read error. The chain recombines TRBV7-9 with TRBJ1-4; perhaps TRBD1 as D (5 bases). From germline, CDR1 is SEHNR and CDR2 FQNEAQ (reference sequence). This CDR3 region has 18 residues. The CDR3 spells CAGSPRTPTRLEDEKLFF. CDR3 coding DNA: TGTGCCGGCAGCCCCCGGACACCAACGCGCCTTGAAGATGAAAAACTGTTTTTT. The full variable domain, completed using reference TRBV7-9 and TRBJ1-4, is DTGVSQNPRHKITKRGQNVTFRCDPISEHNRLYWYRQTLGQGPEFLTYFQNEAQLEKSRLLSDRFSAERPKGSFSTLEIQRTEQGDSAMYLCAGSPRTPTRLEDEKLFFGSGTQLSVL.